A single sample gave rise to the 18 T cell receptor beta chains below, sequenced in a study of CD8+CD57+ T cells in acquired aplastic anemia. Individuals selected for sequencing had exhibited CD8+CD57+ cell expansion on flow cytometry. Both TCR beta VDJ combination and CDR3 sequence profiling were carried out. Genomic DNA was the template for this profiling. TCRdb passed the reads through MiXCR, listing each CDR3 protein once. The sample carries 160,000 or so distinct CDR3 sequences, around half recorded once. The sample was sorted CD4+, CD8+, or CD8+CD57+ T cells (not recorded which) from PBMCs. These receptors all come from a human donor with aplastic anemia.

This rearrangement joins TRBV7-9 to TRBJ2-7, with TRBD1 matching 9 bases. The ends lost 6 bases at V and 4 bases at J; junction bases unmatched: 10. In germline, CDR1 is SEHNR, CDR2 FQNEAQ (reference sequence). The CDR3 contains 15 residues. The CDR3, as DNA: TGTGCCAGCAGACAAAGCGGGACAGGGTTGTACGAGCAGTACTTC. Its translation is CASRQSGTGLYEQYF.

This clonotype was seen only a few times. The chain recombines TRBV5-1 with TRBJ1-4; 10 bases fit TRBD1. The CDR3 has 16 residues. Unmatched junction bases numbered 7, after V lost 4 bases and J lost 4 bases. Germline V gives CDR1 SGHRS, CDR2 YFSETQ. This chain's CDR3 is CASSPGTGAGNEKLFF. CDR3 nucleotide sequence: TGCGCCAGCAGCCCTGGGACAGGGGCGGGTAATGAAAAACTGTTTTTT.

There are many counts of this clonotype. This chain connects TRBV2 to TRBJ2-1; D might be TRBD1 (6 bases). Looked up from germline, CDR1 is SNHLY and CDR2 is FYNNEI. This CDR3 has 13 residues. Trimming pared 5 bases from V and 6 bases from J, leaving 11 bases between. The CDR3 nucleotides read TGTGCCAGCAGTCTACAGGGTTTCAATGAGCAGTTCTTC. This gives the protein CASSLQGFNEQFF.

Many counts were recorded for this clonotype. The rearrangement uses TRBV4-3 and TRBJ1-1; D call uncertain. This CDR3 region has 14 residues. V gave up 1 base and J gave up 2 bases, with 8 bases separating them. Germline CDR1 LGHNA, CDR2 YSLEER. CDR3 nucleotides: TGCGCCAGCAGCCAAGGTGGCTCCAACACTGAAGCTTTCTTT. It encodes CASSQGGSNTEAFF.

In its sample, this clonotype was seen a few times. The chain couples TRBV20-1 to TRBJ1-2; D gene unclear. Germline lookup yields CDR1 DFQATT and CDR2 SNEGSKA (reference sequence). The ends were cut back, 8 bases at V and 3 bases at J, with 1 base in the middle. The CDR3 runs to 8 residues. CDR3 region: CSHYGYTF. The DNA of the CDR3 is TGCAGTCACTATGGCTACACCTTC.

This clonotype was picked up one time. This chain joins TRBV5-4 and TRBJ2-7, with TRBD2 matching 13 bases. Germline CDR1 is SGHNT and CDR2 is YYREEE (reference sequence). The trim removed 0 bases at V and 6 bases at J, leaving 9 bases unmatched. The CDR3 spans 17 residues. The CDR3 DNA follows: TGTGCCAGCAGCTTGGGGGGGACTAGCGGGGCTCCGGGCGAGCAGTACTTC. Its translation: CASSLGGTSGAPGEQYF. The whole variable domain, remainder taken from reference TRBV5-4 and TRBJ2-7, is ETGVTQSPTHLIKTRGQQVTLRCSSQSGHNTVSWYQQALGQGPQFIFQYYREEENGRGNFPPRFSGLQFPNYSSELNVNALELDDSALYLCASSLGGTSGAPGEQYFGPGTRLTVT.

Regarding this clonotype: The germline gene is not matched at one end of the junction; a read error may be the cause. V is TRBV19 and J is TRBJ2-3, with 7 positions matching TRBD1. CDR3 length equals 13 residues. Looked up from germline, CDR1 is LNHDA and CDR2 is SQIVND (reference sequence). The CDR3 loop is CASRGVGTDAQYF. The CDR3 DNA follows: TGTGCCAGTAGGGGGGTGGGGACAGATGCGCAGTATTTT.

V gene TRBV7-8 combines with J gene TRBJ1-1; D is perhaps TRBD1 (5 bases). The germline V gene encodes CDR1 SGHVS and CDR2 FQNEAQ. Trimming cost V 5 bases and J 0 bases, with 13 bases left between them. The CDR3 has 15 amino acids. The CDR3 DNA reads as TGTGCCAGCAGCCAATCCAAGGGGATGAACACTGAAGCTTTCTTT. It translates to CASSQSKGMNTEAFF.

This clonotype was detected only once. The gene calls are TRBV10-3 and TRBJ2-2; D call uncertain. The CDR3 is made up of 13 amino acids. Germline values: CDR1 ENHRY, CDR2 SYGVKD. V was cut by 0 bases and J by 5 bases, with 4 bases left in between. The CDR3 loop is CAISESRTGELFF. The CDR3 DNA reads as TGTGCCATCAGTGAGTCGAGGACCGGGGAGCTGTTTTTT.

This rearrangement joins TRBV9 to TRBJ2-3; tentative D call: TRBD1 (6 bases). The germline CDR1 and CDR2 sequences are SGDLS and YYNGEE. The CDR3 is made up of 11 amino acids. V dropped 4 bases and J dropped 8 bases, with 8 bases sitting between them. DNA of the CDR3: TGTGCCAGCAGCCCCAGGGGTACGCAGTATTTT. It codes for CASSPRGTQYF.

This chain links TRBV29-1 with TRBJ2-7; 7 bases fit TRBD1. CDR3 length equals 13 residues. Germline CDR1 and CDR2: SQVTM and ANQGSEA. V gave up 4 bases and J gave up 2 bases; unmatched junction bases: 5. The CDR3 DNA is TGCAGCGTTGGGGCAGGACAGGCCTACGAGCAGTACTTC. This sequence encodes CSVGAGQAYEQYF.

In its sample, this clonotype was seen once. The chain couples TRBV10-3 to TRBJ1-2; D is uncertain. This CDR3 contains 21 residues. Germline V gives CDR1 ENHRY, CDR2 SYGVKD. The V end was cut by 4 bases, the J end by 0 bases, with 30 bases between. The CDR3 nucleotides are TGTGCCATCAGTGTCCCTTTTAGAGTGGCTATATTCTTATGTGCTAACTATGGCTACACCTTC. Protein sequence: CAISVPFRVAIFLCANYGYTF.

The sample holds many counts of this clonotype. The V call is TRBV11-3, the J call TRBJ2-7, with D hard to call. The V end lost 6 bases, the J end lost 1 base, and 19 bases lay between the germline ends. This CDR3 is 16 amino acids long. Germline V CDR1 and CDR2: SGHNT, YENEEA. The DNA for the CDR3 is TGTGCCAGCAGTAAACGGTCCACGTTCCCGTCCTACGAGCAGTACTTC. Amino acids: CASSKRSTFPSYEQYF.

The J gene is TRBJ1-2, the V gene TRBV15; TRBD1 agrees at 7 bases. This CDR3 is built from 17 residues. Germline CDR1 is LNHNV and CDR2 is YYDKDF (reference sequence). The V gene end was trimmed by 1 base and the J gene end by 5 bases; junction bases not matched to a gene: 13. CDR3 DNA: TGTGCCACCAGCAGAGGCGGGGGCGAACAGGGGACGTATGGCTACACCTTC. Translation gives CATSRGGGEQGTYGYTF.

Many counts were recorded for this clonotype. V usage is TRBV6-1 and J usage is TRBJ2-3, with TRBD2 matching over 9 bases. Germline loops: CDR1 MNHNS, CDR2 SASEGT. The CDR3 contains 16 residues. The J segment lost 3 bases and the V segment lost 4 bases, leaving 8 bases of the junction unmatched. CDR3 nucleotides: TGTGCCAGCAGTGTTCATAGCGGGAGTCCAACAGATACGCAGTATTTT. It yields the protein CASSVHSGSPTDTQYF.

The chain joins TRBV4-3 to TRBJ1-2; tentatively, D is TRBD1 (5 bases). Germline-derived CDR1 and CDR2 are LGHNA and YSLEER. This CDR3 is built from 16 residues. V was pared by 3 bases and J by 5 bases, with 19 bases between. As DNA, the CDR3 is TGCGCCAGCAGCCATAGTCGGGGCGCTGATTATTATGGCTACACCTTC. This gives the protein CASSHSRGADYYGYTF.

The V and J genes are TRBV9 and TRBJ2-1; no clear D gene. This CDR3 contains 16 residues. CDR1 and CDR2 from the germline V gene are SGDLS and YYNGEE. V shed 3 bases and J shed 5 bases, with 18 bases lying between them. The CDR3 DNA reads TGTGCCAGCAGCGGTGGCTTTAATGTGATAAACAATGAGCAGTTCTTC. As protein: CASSGGFNVINNEQFF. The full variable domain, with the rest looked up from reference TRBV9 and TRBJ2-1, is DSGVTQTPKHLITATGQRVTLRCSPRSGDLSVYWYQQSLDQGLQFLIQYYNGEERAKGNILERFSAQQFPDLHSELNLSSLELGDSALYFCASSGGFNVINNEQFFGPGTRLTVL.

This clonotype was observed at least ten times. V usage is TRBV7-2 and J usage is TRBJ2-7; D might be TRBD2 (5 bases). The CDR3 totals 12 residues. Germline V lookup: CDR1 SGHTA, CDR2 FQGNSA. The ends were cut back, 8 bases at V and 4 bases at J, with 12 bases in the middle. The CDR3 bases are TGTGCCAGCCAGACGGGAAGTTACGAGCAGTACTTC. Translated, it gives CASQTGSYEQYF.